This section outlines one T cell receptor beta chain sequence together with its context. Its cognate antigen is unknown. RNA transcripts served as the template for amplifying TCR beta CDR3 regions. First-round RT-PCR with HTBI primers amplified the TCR CDR3 region. One entry per CDR3 protein results from TCRdb running MiXCR on the multiplex PCR reads. Among about 840,000 distinct CDR3 sequences listed, approximately 40% were seen once. Germline V gene lookup returns CDR1 SGHVS and CDR2 FQNEAQ. This CDR3 is built from 15 residues. V was pared by 6 bases and J by 3 bases, with 9 bases of the junction left unmatched. This entry comes from a study of T cells in Graves' hyperthyroidism and ophthalmopathy. Subjects aged 18 to 65 presented with newly diagnosed hyperthyroidism of less than 2 months' duration. PBMCs were sourced from approximately 9 ml fresh peripheral blood. The study's findings and limits: Researchers found most expanded thyroid clonotypes above 0.001 in blood as well.

The sample was blood. The V gene is TRBV7-8, the J gene TRBJ1-1; 8 bases align to TRBD1. The origin of this receptor is a man between 18 and 35 years old with Graves' hyperthyroidism. The CDR3 here is CASSGPEGQDTEAFF. The DNA for the CDR3 is TGTGCCAGCAGTGGCCCTGAGGGACAGGACACTGAAGCTTTCTTT. The whole variable domain, remainder taken from reference TRBV7-8 and TRBJ1-1, is GAGVSQSPRYKVAKRGQDVALRCDPISGHVSLFWYQQALGQGPEFLTYFQNEAQLDKSGLPSDRFFAERPEGSVSTLKIQRTQQEDSAVYLCASSGPEGQDTEAFFGQGTRLTVV.